One T cell receptor (beta chain) is described in this entry. Its target is unknown. The sample originates from a study of identifying expanded T cells in peripheral blood. Regarding the study as a whole: Differentially abundant clones: 0.95 to 1.5 between replicates, around 17 at roughly 2 weeks, less than 20 at four. Across healthy donors, higher total template counts meant significantly greater roughly two-week count variance.

The CDR3 has 13 residues. V dropped 9 bases and J dropped 0 bases, with 9 bases sitting between them. Germline values: CDR1 SGHAT, CDR2 FQDESV (reference sequence). During the collection period, no donor immune events like infections were recorded. Only in-frame clones appear in the TCRdb table, and some are missing; sequencing was by immunoSEQ multiplex PCR. Seen here are roughly 81,000 clones, around 83% observed once, and the top ten hold less than 20%. The chain carries TRBV11-1 and TRBJ2-1; perhaps TRBD2 as D (5 bases). This receptor was taken from a person between 18 and 75 years old in good health. Input material: blood. The CDR3 is CASSGSSYNEQFF. For the CDR3, the DNA is TGTGCCAGTTCGGGGAGCTCCTACAATGAGCAGTTCTTC.